The next 29 T cell receptor beta chains were all read from a single sample in a study of beta chain features in type 1 diabetes. TCRB transcripts that were expressed got sequenced, as all of the isolated RNA had been reverse transcribed. TCRdb keeps only in-frame clones here, not all; method: immunoSEQ multiplex PCR. The table has approximately 140,000 clones, roughly 53% seen once. The specimen sequenced was Tregs from blood. The source of these receptors is a man aged 18 to 35 in good health.

The chain uses TRBV25-1 and TRBJ1-1; D ambiguous. The ends were cut back, 1 base at V and 1 base at J, with 7 bases in the middle. Germline CDR1 MGHDK, CDR2 SYGVNS. The CDR3 runs to 14 residues. The DNA of the CDR3 is TGTGCCAGCAGTGAATTCAGTGAGAACACTGAAGCTTTCTTT. It is translated as CASSEFSENTEAFF.

This clone was detected a few times. V and J are TRBV19 and TRBJ2-1, with D unresolved. Germline-derived CDR1 and CDR2 are LNHDA and SQIVND (reference sequence). The CDR3 has 14 residues. The V gene lost 3 bases and the J gene lost 11 bases, with 17 bases spanning the gap. The DNA for the CDR3 is TGTGCCAGTAGTATTGCTGGTTCAACAGTTAAGCAGTTCTTC. Protein product: CASSIAGSTVKQFF.

This clone was seen more than once but under ten times. V usage is TRBV6-6 and J usage is TRBJ2-1; 8 nucleotides line up with TRBD1. This CDR3 contains 12 residues. V gave up 5 bases and J gave up 6 bases; unmatched junction bases: 0. Germline CDR1 MNHNY, CDR2 SVGAGI (reference sequence). CDR3 DNA: TGTGCCAGCAGTGGACAGGGCAATGAGCAGTTCTTC. Translated, it gives CASSGQGNEQFF.

The rearrangement joins TRBV5-4 to TRBJ2-1; D perhaps matches TRBD2 (5 bases). The CDR3 runs to 15 residues. V lost 4 bases to trimming and J lost 5 bases, with 16 bases between them. Germline CDR1 is SGHNT and CDR2 is YYREEE (reference sequence). CDR3 nucleotide sequence: TGTGCCAGCAGCCCGAGGGTCCCCTTAAACAATGAGCAGTTCTTC. As protein: CASSPRVPLNNEQFF.

This chain connects TRBV5-1 to TRBJ2-7; TRBD2 aligns across 8 bases. The CDR3 contains 13 residues. Losses at the gene ends were 3 bases for V and 3 bases for J; bases not matched to a gene: 2. CDR1 and CDR2 (germline): SGHRS, YFSETQ. As DNA, the CDR3 is TGCGCCAGCAGCTCTACTAGCGGCTACGAGCAGTACTTC. Translated, it gives CASSSTSGYEQYF.

The V call is TRBV9, the J call TRBJ2-1; D remains ambiguous. V lost 3 bases and J 1 base, leaving 11 bases between the germline ends. This CDR3 has 15 amino acids. Germline values: CDR1 SGDLS, CDR2 YYNGEE. CDR3 protein: CASSAAGWSYNEQFF. CDR3 nucleotide sequence: TGTGCCAGCAGCGCTGCCGGGTGGTCCTACAATGAGCAGTTCTTC. The whole variable domain, remainder taken from reference TRBV9 and TRBJ2-1, is DSGVTQTPKHLITATGQRVTLRCSPRSGDLSVYWYQQSLDQGLQFLIQYYNGEERAKGNILERFSAQQFPDLHSELNLSSLELGDSALYFCASSAAGWSYNEQFFGPGTRLTVL.

This clone has a handful of counts. This chain uses TRBV5-4 with TRBJ2-7, with 10 nucleotides matching TRBD1. The V gene's germline CDR1 is SGHNT and CDR2 YYREEE (reference sequence). V trimming: 0 bases; J trimming: 2 bases; junction bases outside the gene matches: 11. The CDR3 runs 18 residues. CDR3 DNA: TGTGCCAGCAGCTTGGCCCAGACCCGGGACAGGGGCGCCTACGAGCAGTACTTC. Its translation is CASSLAQTRDRGAYEQYF. The variable domain in full, with the rest retrieved from reference TRBV5-4 and TRBJ2-7, is ETGVTQSPTHLIKTRGQQVTLRCSSQSGHNTVSWYQQALGQGPQFIFQYYREEENGRGNFPPRFSGLQFPNYSSELNVNALELDDSALYLCASSLAQTRDRGAYEQYFGPGTRLTVT.

The J gene is TRBJ2-2, the V gene TRBV6-6, with D unclear. The ends were cut back, 2 bases at V and 7 bases at J, with 14 bases in the middle. The CDR3 covers 15 residues. CDR1 MNHNY and CDR2 SVGAGI come from the germline V gene (reference sequence). The CDR3 DNA follows: TGTGCCAGCAGTTACCGACAAGGCAACCACGGGGAGCTGTTTTTT. It specifies CASSYRQGNHGELFF.

The chain is built from TRBV7-2 and TRBJ2-5, with a tentative D call TRBD2 (5 bases). V shed 1 base and J shed 1 base, with 10 bases lying between them. This CDR3 region has 15 residues. Germline assignment: CDR1 SGHTA and CDR2 FQGNSA. The CDR3 sequence: CASSLVIGVQETQYF. The CDR3 DNA sequence: TGTGCCAGCAGCTTAGTTATCGGGGTCCAAGAGACCCAGTACTTC.

The J gene is TRBJ2-5, the V gene TRBV5-4; TRBD2 might be the D (5 bases). The DNA matches TRBJ2-7 better at its end, which makes the J call doubtful. The CDR3 has 13 residues. CDR1 and CDR2 (germline): SGHNT, YYREEE (reference sequence). In nucleotides, the CDR3 is TGTGCCAGCAGCCAAAAGGAGGACTACGAGCAGTACTTC. Translating gives CASSQKEDYEQYF.

The rearrangement joins TRBV7-6 to TRBJ1-5; 8 bases are a match to TRBD1. Germline V gene sequence: CDR1 SGHVS, CDR2 FNYEAQ. With 1 base clipped from V and 3 bases from J, the junction kept 5 bases outside the gene matches. The CDR3 consists of 16 residues. Here the CDR3 reads CASSLVAGGINQPQHF. DNA of the CDR3: TGTGCCAGCAGCTTAGTTGCAGGGGGCATCAATCAGCCCCAGCATTTT.

A single count supports this clone. This sequence joins TRBV7-9 and TRBJ2-6; D unresolved. V was pared by 3 bases and J by 2 bases, with 5 bases between. The CDR3 runs to 14 residues. Germline V gene lookup returns CDR1 SEHNR and CDR2 FQNEAQ (reference sequence). The CDR3 loop is CASSFSPGANVLTF. The CDR3 DNA reads TGTGCCAGCAGCTTCTCTCCTGGGGCCAACGTCCTGACTTTC.

V and J are TRBV11-2 and TRBJ2-3; D is perhaps TRBD2 (6 bases). This CDR3 has 13 amino acids. V lost 1 base and J lost 5, with 7 bases in between. CDR1 and CDR2 from the germline V gene are SGHAT and FQNNGV. This CDR3 reads CASSLGLGDTQYF. DNA of the CDR3: TGTGCCAGCAGCTTAGGACTAGGAGATACGCAGTATTTT.

V is TRBV28 and J is TRBJ2-7; 14 positions match TRBD2. The V and J ends lost 6 bases and 4 bases, in that order; junction bases with no gene match: 5. This CDR3 is 15 amino acids long. The V gene's germline CDR1 is MDHEN and CDR2 SYDVKM. In DNA, the CDR3 is TGTGCCAGCAGCCTGGGACTAGCGGGAGTATACGAGCAGTACTTC. Residues: CASSLGLAGVYEQYF.

This sequence joins TRBV15 and TRBJ2-5; D remains unclear. The V end was cut by 0 bases, the J end by 2 bases, with 7 bases between. Germline lookup yields CDR1 LNHNV and CDR2 YYDKDF (reference sequence). The CDR3 consists of 14 residues. Here the CDR3 reads CATSRDRVQETQYF. In DNA form, the CDR3 reads TGTGCCACCAGCAGAGATCGGGTGCAAGAGACCCAGTACTTC.

The sample holds a few counts of this clone. CDR3 nucleotides: TGTGCCAGCAGACCTACTAGCGGGGCCTACAATGAGCAGTTCTTC. It encodes CASRPTSGAYNEQFF. The chain recombines TRBV6-5 with TRBJ2-1, with 10 positions matching TRBD2. V lost 6 bases, J lost 2 bases, and 4 bases stayed unmatched. CDR1 and CDR2 (germline): MNHEY, SVGAGI. This CDR3 contains 15 residues.

The genes are TRBV4-1 and TRBJ2-1, with 12 positions matching TRBD2. J lost 3 bases, V lost 4 bases, and 7 bases had no gene match. This CDR3 comprises 17 residues. Germline CDR1 is MGHRA and CDR2 is YSYEKL. CDR3 protein: CASSRRRLAGDYNEQFF. CDR3 DNA sequence: TGCGCCAGCAGCCGCCGAAGACTAGCGGGAGACTACAATGAGCAGTTCTTC.

The chain joins TRBV30 to TRBJ2-2; no clear D. The germline CDR1 and CDR2 sequences are GTSNPN and SVGIG (reference sequence). With 2 bases removed from V and 2 bases from J, the gap between germline ends came to 18 bases. The CDR3 loop spans 17 amino acids. The CDR3 reads CAWSIRPDTYNTGELFF. The CDR3 DNA reads as TGTGCCTGGAGTATCCGTCCCGACACGTATAACACCGGGGAGCTGTTTTTT.

This clone came up a few times. The chain combines TRBV25-1 with TRBJ2-1, with TRBD1 matching 9 bases. CDR3 length: 14 residues. V dropped 6 bases and J dropped 3; count of bases not matched to a gene: 3. Per germline, CDR1 MGHDK and CDR2 SYGVNS. The CDR3 loop is CASRKDRGYNEQFF. The CDR3, as DNA: TGTGCCAGCAGAAAGGACAGGGGCTACAATGAGCAGTTCTTC. The full variable domain, rest sourced from reference TRBV25-1 and TRBJ2-1, is EADIYQTPRYLVIGTGKKITLECSQTMGHDKMYWYQQDPGMELHLIHYSYGVNSTEKGDLSSESTVSRIRTEHFPLTLESARPSHTSQYLCASRKDRGYNEQFFGPGTRLTVL.

The CDR3 is CASSLDRGPTYEQYF. The CDR3 nucleotides are TGCGCCAGCAGCTTGGACAGGGGCCCTACCTACGAGCAGTACTTC. The genes are TRBV5-1 and TRBJ2-7, with 7 positions matching TRBD1. The CDR3 length is 15 residues. The V segment lost 0 bases and the J segment 2 bases; nucleotides outside the gene matches: 5. Germline V gene lookup returns CDR1 SGHRS and CDR2 YFSETQ.

This chain connects TRBV6-6 to TRBJ2-4, with D tentatively TRBD1 (6 bases). The V and J ends lost 2 bases and 9 bases respectively, with 11 bases between them. CDR1 and CDR2 (germline): MNHNY, SVGAGI (reference sequence). This CDR3 region has 13 residues. The CDR3 nucleotides read TGTGCCAGCAGTTACACAGGGCCGGGCATTCAGTACTTC. Encoded protein: CASSYTGPGIQYF.

The rearrangement joins TRBV7-2 to TRBJ1-1; D is unclear. Trimming shortened V by 2 bases and J by 4 bases, and 8 bases separated the two germline ends. Germline-derived CDR1 and CDR2 are SGHTA and FQGNSA. This CDR3 has 13 residues. CDR3 in amino acids: CASSLQVFTEAFF. CDR3 bases: TGTGCCAGCAGCTTACAGGTCTTCACTGAAGCTTTCTTT. Supplemented by reference TRBV7-2 and TRBJ1-1, the full variable domain reads GAGVSQSPSNKVTEKGKDVELRCDPISGHTALYWYRQSLGQGLEFLIYFQGNSAPDKSGLPSDRFSAERTGGSVSTLTIQRTQQEDSAVYLCASSLQVFTEAFFGQGTRLTVV.

The V call is TRBV28, the J call TRBJ1-2, with D possibly matching TRBD1 (5 bases). V gave up 6 bases and J gave up 3 bases, with 14 bases separating them. CDR1 MDHEN and CDR2 SYDVKM come from the germline V gene. The length of the CDR3 is 14 residues. CDR3 sequence reads: CASRIAGSDYGYTF. DNA for the CDR3: TGTGCCAGCAGGATCGCAGGGTCAGACTATGGCTACACCTTC.

The rearrangement uses TRBV19 and TRBJ2-7; D perhaps matches TRBD1 (6 bases). V shed 6 bases and J shed 3 bases, with 18 bases lying between them. This CDR3 is built from 15 residues. Germline V CDR1 and CDR2: LNHDA, SQIVND (reference sequence). Here the CDR3 reads CASRLQGSPHYEQYF. CDR3 DNA: TGTGCCAGTAGATTACAGGGTTCACCCCACTACGAGCAGTACTTC.

The chain employs TRBV28 and TRBJ2-7; 8 bases agree with TRBD1. With V trimmed by 0 bases and J by 4 bases, 8 bases remained unmatched. Germline V gene data show CDR1 as MDHEN and CDR2 as SYDVKM. This CDR3 is built from 16 residues. The CDR3 nucleotides are TGTGCCAGCAGTTTATGGGGGACAGGTTTTACATACGAGCAGTACTTC. Translated, it gives CASSLWGTGFTYEQYF. The full variable domain, with the rest looked up from reference TRBV28 and TRBJ2-7, is DVKVTQSSRYLVKRTGEKVFLECVQDMDHENMFWYRQDPGLGLRLIYFSYDVKMKEKGDIPEGYSVSREKKERFSLILESASTNQTSMYLCASSLWGTGFTYEQYFGPGTRLTVT.

The gene calls are TRBV28 and TRBJ2-1; 10 nucleotides line up with TRBD1. Losses at the gene ends were 5 bases for V and 8 bases for J; bases not matched to a gene: 12. Looked up from germline, CDR1 is MDHEN and CDR2 is SYDVKM. The CDR3 has 16 residues. CDR3 in DNA: TGTGCCAGCAGTGCCCCGGGGACAGGGGCGAGGTATGAGCAGTTCTTC. Translating gives CASSAPGTGARYEQFF.

This clone was seen only a few times. V usage is TRBV27 and J usage is TRBJ2-1, with 9 positions matching TRBD1. This CDR3 contains 15 residues. The germline V gene encodes CDR1 MNHEY and CDR2 SMNVEV (reference sequence). Losses at the gene ends were 6 bases for V and 6 bases for J; bases not matched to a gene: 9. The CDR3 reads CASREPGQGINEQFF. DNA of the CDR3: TGTGCCAGCAGAGAACCGGGACAGGGAATCAATGAGCAGTTCTTC.

In its sample, this clone was seen a few times. This chain connects TRBV5-1 to TRBJ2-2; weak D call: TRBD1 (5 bases). Germline V gene lookup returns CDR1 SGHRS and CDR2 YFSETQ. V was cut by 5 bases and J by 3 bases, with 8 bases left in between. The CDR3 consists of 13 residues. The DNA for the CDR3 is TGCGCCAGCAGGAGCAGGGACACCGGGGAGCTGTTTTTT. This sequence encodes CASRSRDTGELFF.

V gene TRBV7-3 combines with J gene TRBJ2-2, with 11 bases lining up with TRBD2. Germline trimming cut 6 bases from V and 4 bases from J; bases unmatched to any gene: 4. CDR3 length: 15 amino acids. Germline values: CDR1 SGHTA, CDR2 FQGTGA. CDR3 DNA sequence: TGTGCCAGCAGACCGGGACTAGCGGCCACCGGGGAGCTGTTTTTT. This codes for CASRPGLAATGELFF.